The next 28 T cell receptor beta chains were all read from a single sample in a study of T cell repertoires in cytomegalovirus infection. Their target antigens are unknown. TCRdb re-called the reads through MiXCR, storing one row per CDR3 protein. This table holds over 120,000 distinct CDR3 sequences, 25% to 35% found once. This specimen consisted of CD8+ T cells from cultured PBMCs, obtained from culture after CMV antigen stimulation. Source of these receptors: a human donor in good health (CMV status not recorded). Some clones in this sample may be carry-over from other donors' samples.

The V call is TRBV12-3 or TRBV12-4, the J call TRBJ1-5; D remains ambiguous. V was trimmed by 2 bases and J by 0 bases, leaving 8 bases between them. The CDR3 has 15 amino acids. CDR3 coding DNA: TGTGCCAGCAGTTTATTTGCGGGTAGCAATCAGCCCCAGCATTTT. It encodes CASSLFAGSNQPQHF.

The chain couples TRBV4-1 to TRBJ2-6; D not resolved. Germline loops: CDR1 MGHRA, CDR2 YSYEKL. The CDR3 is 22 amino acids. The V end was cut by 0 bases, the J end by 2 bases, with 26 bases between. In DNA form, the CDR3 reads TGCGCCAGCAGCCAAGAAACTAAATCCGGAAGGGCCGTCCGGGCTGGGGCCAACGTCCTGACTTTC. Translated: CASSQETKSGRAVRAGANVLTF.

This clonotype was detected many times. The chain joins TRBV7-8 to TRBJ1-6; TRBD1 matches 8 bases. CDR3 length equals 17 residues. Germline V gene sequence: CDR1 SGHVS, CDR2 FQNEAQ. The J segment lost 7 bases and the V segment lost 0 bases, leaving 8 bases of the junction unmatched. The CDR3: CASSLASGQGLNSPLHF. CDR3 coding DNA: TGTGCCAGCAGCTTAGCATCCGGACAGGGACTCAATTCACCCCTCCACTTT.

This clonotype has only a few counts. The V call is TRBV5-1, the J call TRBJ2-1; 9 nucleotides match TRBD2. The junction had 3 bases not matched to a gene; V was cut back by 1 base and J by 4 bases. CDR1 is SGHRS and CDR2 is YFSETQ in the germline V gene. This CDR3 is built from 15 residues. The CDR3, as DNA: TGCGCCAGCAGCTTGCGAAGCGGGGGGTACAATGAGCAGTTCTTC. This sequence encodes CASSLRSGGYNEQFF.

This clonotype was seen a few times. V usage is TRBV7-6 and J usage is TRBJ2-2, with D maybe TRBD2 (5 bases). The CDR3 has 15 residues. The germline V gene has CDR1 SGHVS and CDR2 FNYEAQ. The ends were cut back, 7 bases at V and 3 bases at J, with 15 bases in the middle. DNA of the CDR3: TGTGCCAGCACCCGAGGAGGTTCTGACACCGGGGAGCTGTTTTTT. It codes for CASTRGGSDTGELFF.

This clonotype has only a few counts. The chain couples TRBV7-8 to TRBJ2-2; D is undetermined. The germline V and J ends were trimmed by 5 bases and 4 bases, with 11 bases remaining between them. CDR1 and CDR2 (germline): SGHVS, FQNEAQ. CDR3 size: 14 residues. CDR3 sequence reads: CASSPWTTTGELFF. The CDR3 DNA is TGTGCCAGCAGCCCGTGGACGACCACCGGGGAGCTGTTTTTT.

Turning to this clonotype: A much larger clone differs by one base, so this may be a read error. The rearrangement joins TRBV7-2 to TRBJ2-3, with 7 bases fitting TRBD2. Germline CDR1 SGHTA, CDR2 FQGNSA. J was trimmed by 2 bases and V by 5 bases; bases with no gene match: 4. The CDR3 extends over 14 amino acids. The CDR3 DNA reads as TGTGCCAGCAGCCGGGACTACCACACAGATACGCAGTATTTT. It encodes CASSRDYHTDTQYF. The full variable domain, rest sourced from reference TRBV7-2 and TRBJ2-3, is GAGVSQSPSNKVTEKGKDVELRCDPISGHTALYWYRQSLGQGLEFLIYFQGNSAPDKSGLPSDRFSAERTGGSVSTLTIQRTQQEDSAVYLCASSRDYHTDTQYFGPGTRLTVL.

The J gene is TRBJ2-3, the V gene TRBV6-8; 7 bases line up with TRBD1. This CDR3 is 16 amino acids long. J gave up 9 bases and V 6 bases, and 18 bases lay outside the gene matches. CDR1 MNHGY and CDR2 SAAAGT come from the germline V gene. The CDR3 loop is CASSQGLEGAPGTQYF. Written as DNA, the CDR3 is TGTGCCAGCAGCCAAGGTTTAGAGGGGGCCCCGGGCACGCAGTATTTT.

Many counts were recorded for this clonotype. The J gene is TRBJ1-6, the V gene TRBV28; 9 positions agree with TRBD1. V shed 6 bases, J shed 13 bases, and the junction held 13 bases outside the gene matches. The CDR3 contains 15 residues. CDR1 is MDHEN and CDR2 is SYDVKM in the germline V gene. CDR3: CASSDDRGGRKPLHF. The CDR3 region has the DNA TGTGCCAGCAGCGACGACAGGGGGGGGAGAAAGCCCCTCCACTTT.

A few counts support this clonotype. The chain couples TRBV12-3 or TRBV12-4 to TRBJ1-1; possible D gene TRBD1, 5 bases. Trimming removed 6 bases at V and 10 bases at J, with 15 bases between. The CDR3 length is 12 residues. The CDR3 protein is CASSPGLGGAFF. The CDR3 coding sequence is TGTGCCAGCAGCCCAGGGCTCGGCGGAGCTTTCTTT.

The V call is TRBV29-1, the J call TRBJ2-5; D perhaps matches TRBD2 (6 bases). V lost 4 bases and J lost 3, with 18 bases in between. The CDR3 extends over 15 amino acids. In germline, CDR1 is SQVTM, CDR2 ANQGSEA. CDR3 in DNA: TGCAGCGTTGCAAAGGCGGCTAGCGTCAAAGAGACCCAGTACTTC. This gives the protein CSVAKAASVKETQYF.

The chain couples TRBV4-1 to TRBJ1-5; D is perhaps TRBD1 (5 bases). This CDR3 contains 14 residues. CDR1 and CDR2 from the germline V gene are MGHRA and YSYEKL. V lost 0 bases and J 4 bases, leaving 7 bases between the germline ends. CDR3 in DNA: TGCGCCAGCAGCCAAGATGACAGAAATCAGCCCCAGCATTTT. Amino acids: CASSQDDRNQPQHF.

The rearrangement joins TRBV2 to TRBJ1-2; TRBD1 matches at 7 bases. V shed 6 bases, J shed 7 bases, and the junction held 11 bases outside the gene matches. The CDR3 spans 14 residues. Per germline, CDR1 SNHLY and CDR2 FYNNEI. CDR3 DNA sequence: TGTGCCAGCAGAAACCGGGACAGTCGGAGTGGCTACACCTTC. Its translation: CASRNRDSRSGYTF.

This clonotype was picked up many times. A junction end diverges from the germline sequence, so it may reflect a read error. The V call is TRBV7-9, the J call TRBJ1-2, with no clear D. The CDR3 length is 13 residues. In germline, CDR1 is SEHNR, CDR2 FQNEAQ (reference sequence). The CDR3 coding sequence is TGTGCCAGCAGCGTAGCGGAGAACTATGGCTACACCTTC. Translated, it gives CASSVAENYGYTF.

This clonotype was picked up many times. V is TRBV7-2 and J is TRBJ2-3, with 10 bases matching TRBD2. V shed 4 bases, J shed 0 bases, and the junction held 1 base outside the gene matches. The CDR3 has 15 amino acids. Germline CDR1 SGHTA, CDR2 FQGNSA. CDR3 in amino acids: CASSSAGGSTDTQYF. DNA of the CDR3: TGTGCCAGCAGCTCAGCGGGGGGGAGCACAGATACGCAGTATTTT.

The chain has TRBV19 and TRBJ1-2; D is undetermined. CDR3 length: 16 residues. Per the germline V gene, CDR1 is LNHDA and CDR2 is SQIVND (reference sequence). V was cut by 1 base and J by 0 bases, with 12 bases left in between. Here the CDR3 reads CASSIGAQIANYGYTF. DNA for the CDR3: TGTGCCAGTAGTATAGGCGCTCAGATAGCTAACTATGGCTACACCTTC.

V gene TRBV6-5 combines with J gene TRBJ2-1, with TRBD2 matching 7 bases. Germline V CDR1 and CDR2: MNHEY, SVGAGI. This CDR3 comprises 16 residues. V lost 6 bases to trimming and J lost 7 bases; unmatched junction nucleotides: 15. The CDR3 DNA follows: TGTGCCAGCAGCTCCCTACTCAGCGGGGCATTGAATGAGCAGTTCTTC. Translation gives CASSSLLSGALNEQFF.

This clonotype showed up just a few times. CDR3 bases: TGTGCCAGCTGTGAAGGGGCCGGGGGCGAACAGCCCCAGCATTTT. It is translated as CASCEGAGGEQPQHF. V is TRBV4-2 and J is TRBJ1-5, with D maybe TRBD1 (6 bases). This CDR3 spans 15 amino acids. The germline V gene has CDR1 LGHNA and CDR2 YNFKEQ. With 8 bases removed from V and 7 bases from J, the gap between germline ends came to 21 bases.

The chain is built from TRBV7-9 and TRBJ2-4; TRBD1 matches 7 bases. Germline-derived CDR1 and CDR2 are SEHNR and FQNEAQ (reference sequence). The CDR3 is 15 amino acids. J was trimmed by 1 base and V by 4 bases; bases with no gene match: 4. CDR3 region: CASSSTGAAKNIQYF. DNA of the CDR3: TGTGCCAGCAGCTCCACAGGGGCGGCCAAAAACATTCAGTACTTC.

This clonotype was recorded a few times. The CDR3, as DNA: TGTGCCAGCAGTTCCAGCGGGGGGGCCCAGACCCAGTACTTC. It specifies CASSSSGGAQTQYF. V gene TRBV12-3 or TRBV12-4 combines with J gene TRBJ2-5; 10 positions agree with TRBD2. V lost 4 bases and J lost 6; bases outside the gene matches: 5. The CDR3 consists of 14 residues.

The V and J genes are TRBV29-1 and TRBJ1-5; 7 bases are a match to TRBD1. V lost 3 bases and J lost 3; bases outside the gene matches: 2. Germline V CDR1 and CDR2: SQVTM, ANQGSEA. The CDR3 is 13 amino acids. DNA for the CDR3: TGCAGCGTTGACAGGGGGGACAATCAGCCCCAGCATTTT. Translating it yields CSVDRGDNQPQHF.

This clonotype showed up many times. This chain links TRBV7-9 with TRBJ2-1, with 8 nucleotides matching TRBD1. Germline CDR1 SEHNR, CDR2 FQNEAQ (reference sequence). This CDR3 contains 16 residues. Losses at the gene ends were 4 bases for V and 4 bases for J; bases not matched to a gene: 9. As DNA, the CDR3 is TGTGCCAGCAGCTCGGATACAGGGGGAAAGTACAATGAGCAGTTCTTC. Protein: CASSSDTGGKYNEQFF.

The chain combines TRBV2 with TRBJ2-3, with 10 bases fitting TRBD1. The ends lost 8 bases at V and 6 bases at J; junction bases unmatched: 8. Germline assignment: CDR1 SNHLY and CDR2 FYNNEI. The CDR3 sequence is 14 residues long. CDR3 nucleotides: TGTGCCAGCGGGGGGGGGACAGGGGTGGATACGCAGTATTTT. Residues: CASGGGTGVDTQYF.

V and J are TRBV12-3 or TRBV12-4 and TRBJ2-5, with D possibly being TRBD1 (6 bases). Trimming removed 3 bases at V and 1 base at J, with 18 bases between. CDR3 size: 17 residues. The CDR3 bases are TGTGCCAGCAGTTTTGTGCTGGGGGCGCGTCTCCAAGAGACCCAGTACTTC. Its translation: CASSFVLGARLQETQYF.

This sequence joins TRBV6-1 and TRBJ2-7, with D uncertain. The germline CDR1 and CDR2 sequences are MNHNS and SASEGT. V lost 0 bases to trimming and J lost 5 bases, with 5 bases between them. The CDR3 sequence is 12 residues long. The CDR3 sequence: CASSEAGNEQYF. For the CDR3, the DNA is TGTGCCAGCAGTGAAGCGGGGAACGAGCAGTACTTC.

A few counts support this clonotype. The gene calls are TRBV3-1 and TRBJ2-3, with TRBD2 matching 8 bases. This CDR3 is 17 amino acids long. From germline, CDR1 is LGHDT and CDR2 YNNKEL (reference sequence). V was pared by 0 bases and J by 2 bases, with 7 bases of the junction left unmatched. The CDR3: CASSQDDDSGDTDTQYF. In DNA form, the CDR3 reads TGTGCCAGCAGCCAAGATGACGATAGCGGGGACACAGATACGCAGTATTTT.

This clonotype was seen only a few times. This sequence joins TRBV7-2 and TRBJ2-7; D unresolved. CDR1 is SGHTA, CDR2 FQGNSA, per germline. With 3 bases removed from V and 4 bases from J, the gap between germline ends came to 7 bases. The CDR3 is 12 amino acids. The CDR3 region is CASSFERYEQYF. CDR3 DNA: TGTGCCAGCAGCTTCGAACGGTACGAGCAGTACTTC.

This chain connects TRBV29-1 to TRBJ1-1; the D gene is possibly TRBD1 (5 bases). The V and J ends lost 6 bases and 1 base respectively, with 15 bases between them. Germline V gene sequence: CDR1 SQVTM, CDR2 ANQGSEA. The CDR3 extends over 14 amino acids. CDR3: CSVNLGGSNTEAFF. The DNA of the CDR3 is TGCAGCGTAAATCTTGGGGGATCGAACACTGAAGCTTTCTTT.